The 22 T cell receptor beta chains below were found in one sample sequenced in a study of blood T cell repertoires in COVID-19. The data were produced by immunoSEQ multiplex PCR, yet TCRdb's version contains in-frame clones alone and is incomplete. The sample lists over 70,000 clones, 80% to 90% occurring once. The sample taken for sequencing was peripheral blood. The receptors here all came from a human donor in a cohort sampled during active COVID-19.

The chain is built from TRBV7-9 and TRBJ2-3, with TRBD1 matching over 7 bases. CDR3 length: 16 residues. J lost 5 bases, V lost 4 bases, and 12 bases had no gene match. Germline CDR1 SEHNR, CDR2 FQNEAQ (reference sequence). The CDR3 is CASSSFDRAGGDTQYF. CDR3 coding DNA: TGTGCCAGCAGCTCGTTCGACAGGGCTGGGGGAGATACGCAGTATTTT.

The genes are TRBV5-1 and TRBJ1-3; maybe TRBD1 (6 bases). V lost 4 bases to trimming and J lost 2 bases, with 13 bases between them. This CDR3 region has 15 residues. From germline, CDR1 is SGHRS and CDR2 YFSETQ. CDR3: CASSPGAVTGNTIYF. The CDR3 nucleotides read TGCGCCAGCAGCCCAGGGGCTGTTACTGGAAACACCATATATTTT.

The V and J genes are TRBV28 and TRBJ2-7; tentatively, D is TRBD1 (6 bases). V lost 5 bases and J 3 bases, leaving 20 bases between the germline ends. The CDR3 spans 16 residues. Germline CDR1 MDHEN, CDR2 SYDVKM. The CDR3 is CASSLPLGARGYEQYF. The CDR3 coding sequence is TGTGCCAGCAGTCTCCCCTTGGGGGCCCGCGGCTACGAGCAGTACTTC.

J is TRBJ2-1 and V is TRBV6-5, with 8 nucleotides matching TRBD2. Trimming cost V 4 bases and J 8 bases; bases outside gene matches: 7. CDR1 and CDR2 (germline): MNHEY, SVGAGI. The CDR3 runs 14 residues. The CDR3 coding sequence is TGTGCCAGCAGTTGGAAGACTAGCGACGATGAGCAGTTCTTC. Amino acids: CASSWKTSDDEQFF.

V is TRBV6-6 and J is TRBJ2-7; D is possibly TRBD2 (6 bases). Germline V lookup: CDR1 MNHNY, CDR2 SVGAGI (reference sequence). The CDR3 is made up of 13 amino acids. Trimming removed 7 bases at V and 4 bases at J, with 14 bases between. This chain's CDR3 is CASTKDYSYEQYF. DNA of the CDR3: TGTGCCAGCACCAAGGACTATTCTTACGAGCAGTACTTC.

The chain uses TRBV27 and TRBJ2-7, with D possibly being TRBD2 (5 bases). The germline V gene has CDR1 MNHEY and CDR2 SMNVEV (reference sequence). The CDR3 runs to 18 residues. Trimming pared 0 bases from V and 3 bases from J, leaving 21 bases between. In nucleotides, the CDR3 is TGTGCCAGCAGTTTATCCCTACCCCCCGGAGAGGGTATCTACGAGCAGTACTTC. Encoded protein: CASSLSLPPGEGIYEQYF.

CDR3 amino acids: CASSLDRSKNIQYF. In DNA form, the CDR3 reads TGTGCCAGCAGCCTCGACAGGAGCAAAAACATTCAGTACTTC. The genes are TRBV11-2 and TRBJ2-4, with a possible D match to TRBD1 (6 bases). The V gene lost 5 bases and the J gene lost 3 bases, with 11 bases spanning the gap. Germline lookup yields CDR1 SGHAT and CDR2 FQNNGV. There are 14 residues in the CDR3.

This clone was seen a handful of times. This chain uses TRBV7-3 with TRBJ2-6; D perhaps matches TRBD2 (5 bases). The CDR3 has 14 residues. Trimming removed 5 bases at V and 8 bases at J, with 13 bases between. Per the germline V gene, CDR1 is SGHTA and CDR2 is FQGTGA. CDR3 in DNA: TGTGCCAGCAGCCCTGGAGGTAGTTCCAACGTCCTGACTTTC. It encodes CASSPGGSSNVLTF.

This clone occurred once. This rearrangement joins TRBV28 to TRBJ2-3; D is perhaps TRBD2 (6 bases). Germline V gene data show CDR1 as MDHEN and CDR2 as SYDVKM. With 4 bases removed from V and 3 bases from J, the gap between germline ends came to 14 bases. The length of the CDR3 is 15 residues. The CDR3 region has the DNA TGTGCCAGCAGTTCGTTGGGGACTGGGACAGATACGCAGTATTTT. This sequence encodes CASSSLGTGTDTQYF.

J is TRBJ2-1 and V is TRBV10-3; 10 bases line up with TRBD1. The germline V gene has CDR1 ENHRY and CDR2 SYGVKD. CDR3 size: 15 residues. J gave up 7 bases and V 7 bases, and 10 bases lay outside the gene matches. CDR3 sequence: CAIKRTGTGANEQFF. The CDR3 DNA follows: TGTGCCATCAAAAGAACCGGGACAGGGGCGAATGAGCAGTTCTTC.

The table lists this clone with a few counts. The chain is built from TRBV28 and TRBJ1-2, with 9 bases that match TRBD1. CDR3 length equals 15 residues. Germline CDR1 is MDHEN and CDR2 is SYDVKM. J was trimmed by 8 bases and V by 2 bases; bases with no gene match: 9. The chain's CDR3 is CASSLRPGQGHGYTF. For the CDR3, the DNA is TGTGCCAGCAGTTTACGGCCGGGACAGGGACACGGCTACACCTTC.

CDR3 amino acids: CASSIGTSLNEQFF. The CDR3 DNA reads TGCGCCAGCAGCATCGGGACTAGCCTCAATGAGCAGTTCTTC. The V gene is TRBV5-1, the J gene TRBJ2-1, with 9 bases fitting TRBD2. The CDR3 runs 14 residues. Trimming removed 4 bases from V and 6 bases from J; junction bases left unmatched: 5. Germline V lookup: CDR1 SGHRS, CDR2 YFSETQ.

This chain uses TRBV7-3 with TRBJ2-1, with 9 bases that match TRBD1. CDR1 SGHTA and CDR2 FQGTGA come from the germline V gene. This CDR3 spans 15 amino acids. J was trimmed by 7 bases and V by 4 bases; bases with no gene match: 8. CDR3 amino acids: CASSSGQGNVNEQFF. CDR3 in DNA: TGTGCCAGCAGCTCAGGACAGGGGAACGTAAATGAGCAGTTCTTC.

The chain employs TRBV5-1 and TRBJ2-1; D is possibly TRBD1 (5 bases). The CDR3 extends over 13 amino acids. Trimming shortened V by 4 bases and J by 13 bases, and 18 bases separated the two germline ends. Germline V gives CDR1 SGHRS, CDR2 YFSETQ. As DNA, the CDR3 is TGCGCCAGCAGCCCAACAGGTTTGCGGATCCAGTTCTTC. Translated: CASSPTGLRIQFF.

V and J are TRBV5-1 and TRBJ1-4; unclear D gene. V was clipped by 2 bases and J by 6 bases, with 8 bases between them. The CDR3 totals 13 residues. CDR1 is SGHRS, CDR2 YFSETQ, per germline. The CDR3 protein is CASSFGEDEKLFF. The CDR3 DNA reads TGCGCCAGCAGCTTTGGAGAAGATGAAAAACTGTTTTTT.

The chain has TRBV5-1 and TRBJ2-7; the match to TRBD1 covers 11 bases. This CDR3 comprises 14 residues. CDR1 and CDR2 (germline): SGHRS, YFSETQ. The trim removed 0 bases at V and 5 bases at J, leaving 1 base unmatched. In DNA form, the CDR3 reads TGCGCCAGCAGCTTGGGGACAGGGGGCCACGAGCAGTACTTC. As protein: CASSLGTGGHEQYF.

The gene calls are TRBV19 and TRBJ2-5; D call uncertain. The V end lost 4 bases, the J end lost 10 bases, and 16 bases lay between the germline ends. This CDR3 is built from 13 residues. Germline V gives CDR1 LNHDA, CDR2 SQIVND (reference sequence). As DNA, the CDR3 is TGTGCCAGTAGTACAACCCTGGTTGGAGACCAGTACTTC. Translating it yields CASSTTLVGDQYF.

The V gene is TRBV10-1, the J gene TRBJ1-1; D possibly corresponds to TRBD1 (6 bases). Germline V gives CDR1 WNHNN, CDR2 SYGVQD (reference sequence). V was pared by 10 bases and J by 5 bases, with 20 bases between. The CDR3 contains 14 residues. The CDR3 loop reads CATSLDSWGTEAFF. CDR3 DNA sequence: TGCGCCACCTCCTTGGACAGTTGGGGGACTGAAGCTTTCTTT.

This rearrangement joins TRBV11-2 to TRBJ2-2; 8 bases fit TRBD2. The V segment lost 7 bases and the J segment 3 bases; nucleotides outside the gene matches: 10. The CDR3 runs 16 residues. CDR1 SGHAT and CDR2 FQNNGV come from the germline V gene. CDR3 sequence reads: CASTSGPAGDTGELFF. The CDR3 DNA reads TGTGCCAGCACCTCCGGCCCAGCGGGGGACACCGGGGAGCTGTTTTTT.

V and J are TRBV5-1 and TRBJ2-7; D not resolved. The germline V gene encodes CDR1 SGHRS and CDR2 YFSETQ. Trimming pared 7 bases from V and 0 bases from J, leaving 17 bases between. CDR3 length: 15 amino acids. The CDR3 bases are TGCGCCAGCGCCCCAGGTGATAGAAGCTCCTACGAGCAGTACTTC. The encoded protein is CASAPGDRSSYEQYF.

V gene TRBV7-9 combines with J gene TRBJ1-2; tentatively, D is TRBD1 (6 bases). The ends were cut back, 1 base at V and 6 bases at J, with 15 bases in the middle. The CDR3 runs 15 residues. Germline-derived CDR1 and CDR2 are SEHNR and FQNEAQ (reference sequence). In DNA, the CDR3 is TGTGCCAGCAGCTTAGTCAGGGGATTGACGGATGGCTACACCTTC. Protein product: CASSLVRGLTDGYTF.

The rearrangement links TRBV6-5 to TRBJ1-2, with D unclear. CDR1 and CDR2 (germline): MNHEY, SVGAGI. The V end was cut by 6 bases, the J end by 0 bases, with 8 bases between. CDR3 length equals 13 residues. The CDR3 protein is CASRMFTNYGYTF. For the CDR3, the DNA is TGTGCCAGCAGAATGTTTACTAACTATGGCTACACCTTC.